What follows describes a single T cell receptor (beta chain). This receptor's antigen is unknown. The record has no base qualities; no much larger clone is one base away. The donors were healthy, HIV-negative adults who had no recently reported acute infections or vaccinations. Every donor was a Caucasian adult residing in Nashville, Tennessee, USA. The CD8 memory samples were a combination of magnetically selected CD45RO+ cells and CCR7-negative CD45RA+ effector memory (TemRA) cells. Blood was collected by leukapheresis, and PBMCs were isolated by Ficoll-Histopaque density gradient centrifugation and then cryopreserved in liquid nitrogen vapor phase. Purity and quantity of every magnetically sorted T cell population were checked by analytical flow cytometry. Each sorted fraction had its genomic DNA isolated and then quantified by UV absorbance on a Nanodrop 2000c. The source of the sample is a study of shared clonotypes between healthy human individuals (dated by TCRdb to the early 2020s). Background for the entire study: The cohort included a few men and a couple of women between 18 and 49 years of age. To increase sequencing depth and limit assay-specific biases, TCR repertoire library preparation and sequencing were carried out by different laboratories using diverse techniques. Each donor's leukapheresis produced roughly between roughly 0.9 and 8.9 billion PBMCs. For each donor, CD4 naive and CD4 memory were each run on three plates, CD8 naive on two plates, and CD8 memory on one plate. To estimate repertoire size and how much clonotype sharing occurs between individuals, the study deeply sequenced the blood TCR repertoires of five healthy adults.

Findings and caveats that apply to the study as a whole: Naive subsets generally had larger estimated clonotype richness than memory subsets did. Even with the large sequencing depth, rarefaction of the sorted-subset datasets indicated that sequencing was incomplete. Only blood was sampled, and tissue TCR repertoires likely differ from those in blood. Pairwise subsampling indicated that sequencing depth was expected to affect the degree of clonotype sharing among donors. Sharing across four donors was observed for about 4.8% of naive CD4, under 4% of naive CD8, over 2% of memory CD4, and about 0.39% of memory CD8 clonotypes. Clonotypes shared by all four sorted-subset donors showed higher generation probabilities than non-shared clonotypes. The genetic and exposure-history diversity represented was limited by the small number of donors.

Using the deep immunoSEQ assay, multiplex PCR amplified TCR CDR3 regions from genomic DNA. Genomic DNA extracted from each cell subset was distributed evenly over all wells of several immunoSEQ 96-well plates, and each plate served as one replicate. For sorted subsets, each replicate PCR was loaded with about 0.2 ug genomic DNA, equivalent to 30,000 or so T cell genomes. Purified libraries were quantified with a Qubit 3.0 fluorometer, sized on a Bioanalyzer 2100, and re-quantified with the KAPA Library Quantification kit. A separate single-read 150-cycle Illumina NextSeq 550 flow cell was used to sequence each immunoSEQ 96-well plate. The authors' analysis ran thus. Because the immunoSEQ output included only junctional sequences and no quality scores, the filtering could not be the same as the filtering used for full-length reads. To assign V/J genes and CDR3, sequences were annotated using PyIR, a Python wrapper for IgBLAST v1.9, with IMGT germline references. Reads were filtered out if the reads had weak V/J assignments (E-value above 1e-6), no CDR3, stop codons, out-of-frame junctions, or ambiguous translated residues. A V3J clonotype was defined by an identical inferred V gene, J gene, and CDR3 amino acid sequence. Percentage overlap between repertoires was calculated by dividing the number of shared unique clonotypes by the size of the smaller repertoire. Three approaches were used to assess repertoire richness: RTK rarefaction, the Chao1 estimator, and Recon v2.1 estimates of unobserved clonotypes. OLGA was used to compute generation probabilities for all TCRbeta clonotypes that the gDNA method yielded from several donors. TCRdb's version of the immuneACCESS table is confined to in-frame rearrangements and falls short of the full clone set. An unresolved V gene accounts for under half of the shortfall where checked; the remainder is of unknown origin. V and J calls and clone size come straight from that table; D and trimming were deduced from the DNA. In all, the sample holds 600,000 to 750,000 clones, and roughly 91% of those were seen once. 34% of the sample comes from the top ten.

The origin of this receptor is a man aged 18 to 29 in good health. Some clones in this sample may be carry-over from other donors' samples. Specimen: memory CD8+ T cells from PBMCs. The cell subset or site label on this specimen signifies: CD45RO+ cells pooled with CCR7-negative TemRA cells.

The nucleotide sequence is TGCGCCAGCAGCCAAGATATAGGGCTAGGCTATGGCTACACCTTC. This is translated as CASSQDIGLGYGYTF. The sequence is built from TRBV4-1 and TRBJ1-2; the D gene remains uncertain. From the cysteine through the phenylalanine, the CDR3 covers 15 amino acids. Left in the record is the CDR3 DNA by itself, 45 bases read in frame from the first base. CDR1 and CDR2 are drawn from the germline V gene: MGHRA, YSYEKL. The junction shows trimming of 0 bases on V and 4 bases on J, plus 12 bases between the germline ends.